This T cell receptor beta chain was observed in a study of cytomegalovirus exposure and HLA in healthy donors. Study conclusions and caveats: Earlier analysis looked at TCR beta V segments, and most were productive about 90% or about 30% of the time.

PCR employed 60 Vbeta and 13 Jbeta primers. Only in-frame clones appear in the TCRdb table, and some are missing; sequencing was by immunoSEQ multiplex PCR. The table shows over 150,000 clones, with 75% to 85% occurring only once. Germline V gene data show CDR1 as SNHLY and CDR2 as FYNNEI. This CDR3 has 13 amino acids. Trimming took 7 bases from V and 5 from J, leaving 15 bases between them. This clone has a single count. Its target is not known. The receptor was isolated from a woman in her 40s in good health and CMV-seropositive. V usage is TRBV2 and J usage is TRBJ2-7; TRBD2 might be the D (5 bases). The material sequenced was PBMCs. The CDR3: CASNGLMRDEQYF. The CDR3 DNA follows: TGTGCCAGCAACGGACTTATGAGGGACGAGCAGTACTTC.